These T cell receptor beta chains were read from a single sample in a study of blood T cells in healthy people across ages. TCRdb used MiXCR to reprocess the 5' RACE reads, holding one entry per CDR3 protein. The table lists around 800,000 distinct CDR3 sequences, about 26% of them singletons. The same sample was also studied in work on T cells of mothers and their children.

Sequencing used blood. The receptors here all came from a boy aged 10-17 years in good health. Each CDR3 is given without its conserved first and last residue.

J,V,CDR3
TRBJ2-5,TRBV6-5,ASSYRQGEAGETQY
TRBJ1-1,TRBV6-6,ASSYSYGSEGNTEAF
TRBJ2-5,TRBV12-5,ASGLTGLYETQY
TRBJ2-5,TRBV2,ASSEGPRETQY
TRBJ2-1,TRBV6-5,ASSYSITSGYNEQF
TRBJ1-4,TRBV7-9,ASSMGQGPYEKLF
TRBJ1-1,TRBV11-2,ASRQGRLNTEAF
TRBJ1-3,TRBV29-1,SASFGSPAGNTIY
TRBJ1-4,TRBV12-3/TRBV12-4,ASSQHDRGAPKLSEKLF
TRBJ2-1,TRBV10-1,ASARGGSGGYNEQF
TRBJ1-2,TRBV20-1,SARAGNYGYT
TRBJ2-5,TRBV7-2,ASSSGGWETQY
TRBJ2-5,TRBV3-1,ASSQDVSRWETQY
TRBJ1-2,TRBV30,AWSPSQFYGYT
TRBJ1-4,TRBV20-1,SAPQQGRGEKLF
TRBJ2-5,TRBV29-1,SVGTGETQY
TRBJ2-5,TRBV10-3,AISESRGKGQETQY
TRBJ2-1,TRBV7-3,ASSPTERTGYYNEQF
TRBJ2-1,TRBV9,ASSVGTGGLGNEQF
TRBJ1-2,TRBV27,ASKGNYGYT
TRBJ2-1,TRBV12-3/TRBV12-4,AGSTSGAYNEQF
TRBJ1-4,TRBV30,AWSDRGPEKLF
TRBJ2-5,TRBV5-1,ASSAQTSSETQY
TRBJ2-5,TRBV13,ASALWAYQETQY
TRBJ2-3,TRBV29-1,SVGTSAGATDTQY
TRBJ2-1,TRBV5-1,ASSHTSGSYNEQF
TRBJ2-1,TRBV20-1,SASPGTGNEQF
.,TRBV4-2,ASSGSTGLAGETQY
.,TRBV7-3,ASSFGTPPEQF
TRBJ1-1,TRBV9,ASSATGMNTEAF
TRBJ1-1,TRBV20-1,SARGPPGQLYTEAF
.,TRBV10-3,AISSSIGTEQF